The source of this T cell receptor beta chain is a study of T cell changes during pregnancy in multiple sclerosis. Some clones are missing from TCRdb's copy, which holds only in-frame ones; the method was immunoSEQ multiplex PCR. This sample has around 68,000 clones, with 91% found just once. The germline V gene encodes CDR1 LNHNV and CDR2 YYDKDF (reference sequence). This CDR3 spans 13 amino acids. J lost 4 bases, V lost 8 bases, and 5 bases had no gene match. Sequenced here: peripheral blood, sampled after pregnancy. This sequence originates from a female donor in good health, enrolled as a control in a pregnancy study. V is TRBV15 and J is TRBJ1-5; 7 positions match TRBD1. The CDR3 DNA follows: TGTGCCACCCACCGGGACAGAAATCAGCCCCAGCATTTT. It yields the protein CATHRDRNQPQHF.